This T cell receptor (beta chain) comes out of a study of OX40 agonist ivuxolimab in advanced cancers. Study-wide context: Patient treatment consisted of intravenous ivuxolimab administration every 2 weeks at 0.01 to 10 mg/kg. Partial responses were achieved by three patients, one with hepatocellular carcinoma and two with cutaneous melanoma.

The CDR3 covers 15 residues. V dropped 7 bases and J dropped 0 bases, with 12 bases sitting between them. Per germline, CDR1 LNHDA and CDR2 SQIVND (reference sequence). Sequenced by immunoSEQ multiplex PCR; TCRdb stores in-frame clones only, minus some. The sample holds about 68,000 clones, roughly 82% seen once. Enrollment shut out patients with autoimmune disease history or systemic immunosuppression. The starting material was CD4+ or CD8+ T cells sorted from blood, obtained in a trial of the OX40 agonist ivuxolimab. The chain has TRBV19 and TRBJ1-4; D gene ambiguous. The sequence came from an adult with an advanced solid tumor such as melanoma, head and neck, liver or kidney cancer. CDR3 nucleotide sequence: TGTGCCAGTAACCCCCAGGCATCAACTAATGAAAAACTGTTTTTT. It encodes CASNPQASTNEKLFF.